The 28 T cell receptor beta chains below all came from one sample that was sequenced in a study of blood T cell repertoires in COVID-19. Clones were sequenced by immunoSEQ multiplex PCR, and TCRdb holds only the in-frame ones, with some missing. The sample contains approximately 110,000 clones, approximately 86% of which appear only once. What was sequenced was peripheral blood. The receptors were gathered from a woman in her forties or fifties with active or convalescent COVID-19.

The gene calls are TRBV2 and TRBJ2-3, with TRBD2 identical over 9 bases. The CDR3 has 15 amino acids. Germline CDR1 reads SNHLY; CDR2 reads FYNNEI. The V segment lost 6 bases and the J segment 6 bases; nucleotides outside the gene matches: 10. CDR3 DNA: TGTGCCAGCAGAGAGCGTAGCGGGAGACAGGATACGCAGTATTTT. It encodes CASRERSGRQDTQYF. Supplemented by reference TRBV2 and TRBJ2-3, the full variable domain reads EPEVTQTPSHQVTQMGQEVILRCVPISNHLYFYWYRQILGQKVEFLVSFYNNEISEKSEIFDDQFSVERPDGSNFTLKIRSTKLEDSAMYFCASRERSGRQDTQYFGPGTRLTVL.

V gene TRBV3-1 (or the pseudogene TRBV3-2) combines with J gene TRBJ2-7; D remains ambiguous. The CDR3 length is 13 residues. Trimming stripped 1 base from V and 6 bases from J, with 10 bases between. Germline V gives CDR1 LGHDT, CDR2 YNNKEL (reference sequence). The CDR3 DNA reads as TGTGCCAGCAGCCAAGTAGGAACAGTCGAGCAGTACTTC. This sequence encodes CASSQVGTVEQYF.

The chain carries TRBV6-5 and TRBJ2-6; D is possibly TRBD2 (5 bases). The germline V and J ends were trimmed by 2 bases and 1 base, with 6 bases remaining between them. The germline CDR1 and CDR2 sequences are MNHEY and SVGAGI. CDR3 length: 15 amino acids. The CDR3 sequence is CASSYGGSGANVLTF. CDR3 bases: TGTGCCAGCAGTTACGGCGGGTCTGGGGCCAACGTCCTGACTTTC.

The chain links TRBV19 to TRBJ2-7; the match to TRBD2 covers 8 bases. Unmatched junction bases numbered 11, after V lost 5 bases and J lost 5 bases. Germline V gives CDR1 LNHDA, CDR2 SQIVND (reference sequence). CDR3 length: 15 amino acids. The CDR3 DNA reads as TGTGCCAGTAGTCCCCAGCGCGGGAGGATACACGAGCAGTACTTC. This translates into CASSPQRGRIHEQYF. The whole variable domain, filled in from reference TRBV19 and TRBJ2-7, reads DGGITQSPKYLFRKEGQNVTLSCEQNLNHDAMYWYRQDPGQGLRLIYYSQIVNDFQKGDIAEGYSVSREKKESFPLTVTSAQKNPTAFYLCASSPQRGRIHEQYFGPGTRLTVT.

The rearrangement links TRBV7-8 to TRBJ1-1; D remains ambiguous. CDR3 length equals 14 residues. Germline V CDR1 and CDR2: SGHVS, FQNEAQ. Trimming removed 2 bases at V and 5 bases at J, with 12 bases between. The CDR3 region has the DNA TGTGCCAGCAGCTTATCCCTATTGAGGACTGAAGCTTTCTTT. Its protein is CASSLSLLRTEAFF.

Here the CDR3 DNA reads TGTGCCAGCAGCTTAGTGGGCAGGGGCCCCTCTAACTATGGCTACACCTTC. It translates to CASSLVGRGPSNYGYTF. The V gene is TRBV11-2, the J gene TRBJ1-2; a possible D gene is TRBD1 (6 bases). V lost 1 base, J lost 0 bases, and 15 bases lay in between. Germline V gene data show CDR1 as SGHAT and CDR2 as FQNNGV. This CDR3 has 17 residues.

The genes are TRBV5-4 and TRBJ1-2; perhaps TRBD1 as D (6 bases). Per germline, CDR1 SGHNT and CDR2 YYREEE (reference sequence). The V end lost 4 bases, the J end lost 4 bases, and 23 bases lay between the germline ends. The length of the CDR3 is 17 residues. CDR3 coding DNA: TGTGCCAGCAGCGATGACAGGTTCGACTCTCTTCGCTATGGCTACACCTTC. This sequence encodes CASSDDRFDSLRYGYTF.

V gene TRBV5-1 combines with J gene TRBJ1-4; 10 bases align to TRBD1. Germline CDR1 is SGHRS and CDR2 is YFSETQ. The CDR3 covers 15 residues. With V trimmed by 4 bases and J by 2 bases, 2 bases remained unmatched. This chain's CDR3 is CASSEDRGTNEKLFF. The CDR3 DNA reads TGCGCCAGCAGCGAGGACAGGGGGACTAATGAAAAACTGTTTTTT.

V is TRBV27 and J is TRBJ2-7, with D maybe TRBD1 (6 bases). Germline values: CDR1 MNHEY, CDR2 SMNVEV (reference sequence). V was cut by 6 bases and J by 0 bases, with 9 bases left in between. This CDR3 spans 13 amino acids. The CDR3 nucleotides are TGTGCCAGCAGCCCGGACAGCTCCTACGAGCAGTACTTC. It yields the protein CASSPDSSYEQYF.

This chain uses TRBV5-1 with TRBJ2-6; TRBD2 matches at 16 bases. CDR3 length equals 18 residues. V gave up 4 bases and J gave up 3 bases; unmatched junction bases: 4. The germline gives CDR1 SGHRS, CDR2 YFSETQ. The CDR3, as DNA: TGCGCCAGCAGCCCGGGACTAGCGGGAGGGCATGGGGCCAACGTCCTGACTTTC. The encoded protein is CASSPGLAGGHGANVLTF.

The chain uses TRBV4-1 and TRBJ1-5; D might be TRBD1 (6 bases). Trimming cost V 3 bases and J 8 bases, with 17 bases left between them. CDR1 is MGHRA, CDR2 YSYEKL, per germline. The length of the CDR3 is 15 residues. The CDR3 DNA follows: TGCGCCAGCAGCCAGCTACAGGGCCTGAGGGAGCCCCAGCATTTT. Translated, it gives CASSQLQGLREPQHF.

This chain uses TRBV6-2 or TRBV6-3 with TRBJ2-7; TRBD2 matches at 7 bases. The V gene end was trimmed by 2 bases and the J gene end by 2 bases; junction bases not matched to a gene: 6. This CDR3 has 15 amino acids. Looked up from germline, CDR1 is MNHEY and CDR2 is SVGEGT. CDR3 DNA: TGTGCCAGCAGTTACGGGCGGGGGATCGCCTACGAGCAGTACTTC. As protein: CASSYGRGIAYEQYF.

The chain employs TRBV7-2 and TRBJ2-3; the D is unclear. Trimming took 5 bases from V and 6 from J, leaving 9 bases between them. CDR3 length equals 12 residues. Per the germline V gene, CDR1 is SGHTA and CDR2 is FQGNSA. CDR3: CASSPSRDTQYF. CDR3 coding DNA: TGTGCCAGCAGCCCGAGCAGGGATACGCAGTATTTT.

This clone was picked up a small number of times. The rearrangement uses TRBV30 and TRBJ2-1, with a weak D call TRBD2 (6 bases). This CDR3 comprises 14 residues. V dropped 0 bases and J dropped 5 bases, with 11 bases sitting between them. CDR1 and CDR2 (germline): GTSNPN, SVGIG (reference sequence). CDR3 coding DNA: TGTGCCTGGAGTGTTTCCGGGGGTCACAATGAGCAGTTCTTC. Residues: CAWSVSGGHNEQFF. Together with reference TRBV30 and TRBJ2-1, the CDR3 gives the full variable domain: SQTIHQWPATLVQPVGSPLSLECTVEGTSNPNLYWYRQAAGRGLQLLFYSVGIGQISSEVPQNLSASRPQDRQFILSSKKLLLSDSGFYLCAWSVSGGHNEQFFGPGTRLTVL.

J is TRBJ2-7 and V is TRBV7-9; 9 bases agree with TRBD1. The CDR3 has 16 residues. Germline V gene sequence: CDR1 SEHNR, CDR2 FQNEAQ (reference sequence). The ends lost 2 bases at V and 5 bases at J; junction bases unmatched: 10. The CDR3 region has the DNA TGTGCCAGCAGCTTAAGTTGGCGGACAGGGGATGACGAGCAGTACTTC. It translates to CASSLSWRTGDDEQYF.

This sequence joins TRBV20-1 and TRBJ1-3, with D unclear. The CDR3 has 11 amino acids. The V gene's germline CDR1 is DFQATT and CDR2 SNEGSKA (reference sequence). Trimming took 4 bases from V and 3 from J, leaving 4 bases between them. The CDR3 loop is CSAIIGNTIYF. In nucleotides, the CDR3 is TGCAGTGCTATTATTGGAAACACCATATATTTT.

The rearrangement links TRBV4-2 to TRBJ2-2, with 10 bases identical to TRBD2. Germline values: CDR1 LGHNA, CDR2 YNFKEQ. The CDR3 is 16 residues long. The V and J ends lost 0 bases and 5 bases, in that order; junction bases with no gene match: 3. The DNA of the CDR3 is TGTGCCAGCAGCCAAGATGGGACTAGCGAAACCGGGGAGCTGTTTTTT. Protein product: CASSQDGTSETGELFF.

V is TRBV16 and J is TRBJ2-1, with D possibly matching TRBD2 (7 bases). Trimming removed 4 bases from V and 3 bases from J, with 13 bases in between. This CDR3 contains 15 residues. CDR1 and CDR2 from the germline V gene are KGHSY and FQNENV. CDR3: CASSRGGGLYNEQFF. The CDR3 nucleotides read TGTGCCAGCAGCCGGGGAGGGGGGCTCTACAATGAGCAGTTCTTC.

The CDR3 region is CASSLIETEAFF. CDR3 DNA: TGTGCCAGCAGCCTGATAGAGACTGAAGCTTTCTTT. The chain employs TRBV5-4 and TRBJ1-1; D remains unclear. The CDR3 covers 12 residues. Germline assignment: CDR1 SGHNT and CDR2 YYREEE (reference sequence). Trimming cost V 4 bases and J 5 bases, with 9 bases left between them. Filled out from reference TRBV5-4 and TRBJ1-1, the complete variable domain reads ETGVTQSPTHLIKTRGQQVTLRCSSQSGHNTVSWYQQALGQGPQFIFQYYREEENGRGNFPPRFSGLQFPNYSSELNVNALELDDSALYLCASSLIETEAFFGQGTRLTVV.

The gene calls are TRBV5-1 and TRBJ2-1, with 12 bases identical to TRBD2. In germline, CDR1 is SGHRS, CDR2 YFSETQ. This CDR3 is built from 15 residues. The ends lost 4 bases at V and 9 bases at J; junction bases unmatched: 8. CDR3 bases: TGCGCCAGCAGCCAAAGACTAGCGGGAGAGGCTGAGCAGTTCTTC. Its protein product is CASSQRLAGEAEQFF.

This clone was counted once. The rearrangement links TRBV24-1 to TRBJ1-5; D possibly corresponds to TRBD1 (6 bases). Per germline, CDR1 KGHDR and CDR2 SFDVKD. This CDR3 spans 15 amino acids. The ends were cut back, 6 bases at V and 1 base at J, with 12 bases in the middle. The CDR3 here is CATSRSGASNQPQHF. CDR3 sequence (DNA): TGTGCCACCAGTCGATCAGGGGCAAGCAATCAGCCCCAGCATTTT.

This chain joins TRBV2 and TRBJ2-1, with TRBD2 identical over 13 bases. This CDR3 contains 16 residues. CDR1 is SNHLY, CDR2 FYNNEI, per germline. With V trimmed by 10 bases and J by 0 bases, 6 bases remained unmatched. The CDR3 region has the DNA TGTGCCACACCGGGACTAGCGGGACTCTCCTACAATGAGCAGTTCTTC. It specifies CATPGLAGLSYNEQFF.

V gene TRBV5-1 combines with J gene TRBJ2-5, with D unclear. CDR3 length equals 14 residues. Deletions cut 0 bases from V and 5 bases from J, with 11 bases between. The germline CDR1 and CDR2 sequences are SGHRS and YFSETQ. This CDR3 is CASSLGAEAETQYF. In DNA form, the CDR3 reads TGCGCCAGCAGCTTGGGTGCCGAGGCGGAGACCCAGTACTTC.

The chain carries TRBV9 and TRBJ2-7, with D unclear. Germline-derived CDR1 and CDR2 are SGDLS and YYNGEE. Trimming took 0 bases from V and 0 from J, leaving 7 bases between them. This CDR3 is 14 amino acids long. The CDR3 DNA reads TGTGCCAGCAGCGTAGCTACGGGCTCCTACGAGCAGTACTTC. Translation: CASSVATGSYEQYF. Looking up the rest from reference TRBV9 and TRBJ2-7 gives the full variable domain: DSGVTQTPKHLITATGQRVTLRCSPRSGDLSVYWYQQSLDQGLQFLIQYYNGEERAKGNILERFSAQQFPDLHSELNLSSLELGDSALYFCASSVATGSYEQYFGPGTRLTVT.

The genes are TRBV19 and TRBJ2-7; 9 bases match TRBD1. There are 14 residues in the CDR3. Unmatched junction bases numbered 3, after V lost 4 bases and J lost 2 bases. Germline-derived CDR1 and CDR2 are LNHDA and SQIVND (reference sequence). The CDR3 reads CASSKGTGTYEQYF. Written as DNA, the CDR3 is TGTGCCAGTAGTAAGGGGACAGGGACCTACGAGCAGTACTTC.

This chain connects TRBV9 to TRBJ1-5; a weak D match, TRBD1 (5 bases). This CDR3 spans 14 amino acids. The V end was cut by 4 bases, the J end by 5 bases, with 13 bases between. Germline V gives CDR1 SGDLS, CDR2 YYNGEE. CDR3 nucleotides: TGTGCCAGCAGCCCCGACCCAGGGTATCAGCCCCAGCATTTT. It is translated as CASSPDPGYQPQHF.

This clone was observed once. V gene TRBV7-9 combines with J gene TRBJ1-4; D might be TRBD1 (5 bases). Germline V lookup: CDR1 SEHNR, CDR2 FQNEAQ (reference sequence). There are 15 residues in the CDR3. V shed 4 bases and J shed 3 bases, with 12 bases lying between them. CDR3 in amino acids: CASSSLTEPNEKLFF. The CDR3 region has the DNA TGTGCCAGCAGCTCCCTGACAGAACCTAATGAAAAACTGTTTTTT.

This clone has only a few counts. The chain is built from TRBV27 and TRBJ1-2; 7 positions match TRBD1. The CDR3 consists of 13 residues. Germline assignment: CDR1 MNHEY and CDR2 SMNVEV (reference sequence). The V segment lost 6 bases and the J segment 2 bases; nucleotides outside the gene matches: 3. The CDR3 DNA sequence: TGTGCCAGCAGCTTACAGGGGAACTATGGCTACACCTTC. Its translation is CASSLQGNYGYTF.